The 13 T cell receptor beta chains reported below all come from one sample, sequenced in a study of blood T cell repertoires in COVID-19. Assay used: immunoSEQ multiplex PCR; TCRdb lists only in-frame clones, some missing. The profile covers roughly 300,000 clones, with roughly 85% appearing a single time and 7.2% taken by the ten largest. Sequenced input: peripheral blood. The receptors come from a human donor in a cohort sampled during active COVID-19.

This sequence joins TRBV12-3 or TRBV12-4 and TRBJ1-6; D remains unclear. The CDR3 contains 13 residues. The V end was cut by 5 bases, the J end by 8 bases, with 10 bases between. The CDR3, as DNA: TGTGCCAGCAGTCTGGGCCCAGATTCACCCCTCCACTTT. Its protein product is CASSLGPDSPLHF.

The chain couples TRBV11-2 to TRBJ1-3; tentatively, D is TRBD1 (5 bases). Between the trimmed V and J ends, which lost 5 bases and 4 bases, there was a span of 21 bases. CDR1 and CDR2 (germline): SGHAT, FQNNGV. This CDR3 contains 17 residues. CDR3 protein: CASSPGHPDGLGNTIYF. CDR3 bases: TGTGCCAGCAGCCCCGGACACCCGGACGGGCTAGGAAACACCATATATTTT.

V gene TRBV18 combines with J gene TRBJ2-7; the D is unclear. Germline CDR1 reads KGHSH; CDR2 reads LQKENI. V was clipped by 6 bases and J by 2 bases, with 17 bases between them. The CDR3 totals 15 residues. CDR3 region: CASSTSRHGTYEQYF. Written as DNA, the CDR3 is TGTGCCAGCTCTACCAGTAGACACGGTACCTACGAGCAGTACTTC.

The chain joins TRBV18 to TRBJ1-3, with 7 bases aligning to TRBD1. Germline V gene lookup returns CDR1 KGHSH and CDR2 LQKENI. J gave up 8 bases and V 10 bases, and 8 bases lay outside the gene matches. CDR3 length: 12 residues. The CDR3 DNA follows: TGTGCCACTCGCCGGGACAGTGACACCATATATTTT. Its protein is CATRRDSDTIYF.

This sequence joins TRBV19 and TRBJ2-3; D might be TRBD1 (6 bases). The CDR3 runs 13 residues. V gave up 11 bases and J gave up 0 bases, with 12 bases separating them. Germline V gene data show CDR1 as LNHDA and CDR2 as SQIVND (reference sequence). The chain's CDR3 is CASGAESTDTQYF. In DNA form, the CDR3 reads TGTGCCTCAGGGGCGGAAAGCACAGATACGCAGTATTTT.

The chain uses TRBV7-3 and TRBJ2-1, with 7 bases fitting TRBD1. This CDR3 is built from 15 residues. Germline values: CDR1 SGHTA, CDR2 FQGTGA. Trimming removed 2 bases from V and 2 bases from J; junction bases left unmatched: 3. Here the CDR3 reads CASSLETGTYNEQFF. The CDR3 nucleotides are TGTGCCAGCAGCTTAGAGACAGGGACCTACAATGAGCAGTTCTTC.

The rearrangement links TRBV9 to TRBJ1-5; weak D call: TRBD1 (6 bases). Trimming removed 7 bases at V and 2 bases at J, with 16 bases between. Looked up from germline, CDR1 is SGDLS and CDR2 is YYNGEE. The CDR3 loop spans 15 amino acids. The CDR3 is CASAQGQTGNQPQHF. In nucleotides, the CDR3 is TGTGCCAGCGCCCAGGGACAAACAGGCAATCAGCCCCAGCATTTT.

J is TRBJ1-3 and V is TRBV21-1; the table's TRBD1 call for D was not verified on the DNA. TRBV21-1 is a known pseudogene. There are 17 residues in the CDR3. Here the CDR3 reads CASSPRHYDKQGNTIYF. The CDR3 DNA sequence: TGTGCCAGCAGCCCACGCCATTATGACAAGCAAGGAAACACCATATATTTT.

In regard to this clone: One end of the junction fails to match germline, which may point to a read error. CDR3 residues: CSARGGTGNFF. The DNA for the CDR3 is TGCAGTGCTAGAGGGGGCACAGGGAATTTTTTC. V usage is TRBV20-1 and J usage is TRBJ1-2; D is possibly TRBD1 (6 bases). CDR1 and CDR2 (germline): DFQATT, SNEGSKA (reference sequence). This CDR3 has 11 amino acids.

The CDR3 sequence: CAWSRSPRETQYF. The CDR3 nucleotides read TGTGCCTGGAGTCGTAGCCCCCGGGAGACCCAGTACTTC. The V gene is TRBV30, the J gene TRBJ2-5; D gene uncertain. CDR1 is GTSNPN, CDR2 SVGIG, per germline (reference sequence). The CDR3 totals 13 residues. Trimming cost V 2 bases and J 5 bases, with 12 bases left between them.

The chain employs TRBV27 and TRBJ1-6; perhaps TRBD1 as D (5 bases). Per germline, CDR1 MNHEY and CDR2 SMNVEV (reference sequence). Trimming left V 2 bases short and J 7 bases short, with 12 bases between. This CDR3 has 15 amino acids. CDR3 residues: CASSLKQEGNSPLHF. Here the CDR3 DNA reads TGTGCCAGCAGTTTAAAACAGGAGGGCAATTCACCCCTCCACTTT.

The chain recombines TRBV12-3 or TRBV12-4 with TRBJ1-1, with TRBD1 matching 7 bases. The CDR3 consists of 13 residues. The trim removed 5 bases at V and 4 bases at J, leaving 4 bases unmatched. Here the CDR3 DNA reads TGTGCCAGCAGTCCACAGGGGAGCACTGAAGCTTTCTTT. Residues: CASSPQGSTEAFF.

The chain carries TRBV27 and TRBJ1-5; TRBD1 matches at 7 bases. The CDR3 is 14 residues long. Trimming removed 8 bases from V and 2 bases from J; junction bases left unmatched: 6. Germline-derived CDR1 and CDR2 are MNHEY and SMNVEV (reference sequence). The chain's CDR3 is CASRTQGGNQPQHF. CDR3 nucleotides: TGTGCCAGCCGAACCCAGGGGGGCAATCAGCCCCAGCATTTT.